Below, 8 T cell receptor beta chains from the same sample are listed, as sequenced in a study of cytomegalovirus exposure and HLA in healthy donors. The primer mix had 60 Vbeta and 13 Jbeta primers. Profiled with immunoSEQ multiplex PCR; TCRdb holds only in-frame clones, not every one. Of around 210,000 clones in the sample, 65% to 85% were seen once. Material: PBMCs. The receptor set was obtained from a woman aged 25 to 39 in good health and CMV-seronegative.

The chain couples TRBV5-5 to TRBJ2-3, with D hard to call. This CDR3 region has 14 residues. From germline, CDR1 is SGHKS and CDR2 YYEKEE (reference sequence). Trimming removed 4 bases from V and 4 bases from J, with 13 bases in between. DNA of the CDR3: TGTGCCAGCAGCCCGACGGCCGGGTCAGATACGCAGTATTTT. It is translated as CASSPTAGSDTQYF.

This clone was observed a handful of times. The V call is TRBV7-9, the J call TRBJ2-3, with 7 positions matching TRBD1. The ends lost 2 bases at V and 0 bases at J; junction bases unmatched: 5. The CDR3 is 16 amino acids. Germline V gives CDR1 SEHNR, CDR2 FQNEAQ (reference sequence). In DNA, the CDR3 is TGTGCCAGCAGCTTATCCGGGACAGAGAGCACAGATACGCAGTATTTT. This gives the protein CASSLSGTESTDTQYF.

V and J are TRBV7-8 and TRBJ1-1; D is unresolved. The CDR3 spans 15 residues. Germline V gives CDR1 SGHVS, CDR2 FQNEAQ. With 1 base removed from V and 5 bases from J, the gap between germline ends came to 14 bases. CDR3 sequence: CASSLVQASLTEAFF. The DNA for the CDR3 is TGTGCCAGCAGCTTAGTTCAGGCAAGCTTGACTGAAGCTTTCTTT.

V gene TRBV7-2 combines with J gene TRBJ1-2; TRBD1 matches at 11 bases. The CDR3 is 16 amino acids. The germline gives CDR1 SGHTA, CDR2 FQGNSA. The junction had 8 bases not matched to a gene; V was cut back by 5 bases and J by 3 bases. The CDR3 is CASSIGTGGGYYGYTF. CDR3 sequence (DNA): TGTGCCAGCAGCATTGGGACAGGGGGAGGGTACTATGGCTACACCTTC.

The chain has TRBV27 and TRBJ2-1; TRBD2 matches at 11 bases. The CDR3 is 13 amino acids. V dropped 10 bases and J dropped 7; count of bases not matched to a gene: 6. Germline V gene lookup returns CDR1 MNHEY and CDR2 SMNVEV (reference sequence). The DNA of the CDR3 is TGTGCCACCGGGACTAGCGGCATTAATGAGCAGTTCTTC. Amino acid sequence: CATGTSGINEQFF.

V usage is TRBV4-1 and J usage is TRBJ1-4; TRBD1 might be the D (5 bases). Germline CDR1 MGHRA, CDR2 YSYEKL. Trimming took 1 base from V and 6 from J, leaving 18 bases between them. This CDR3 is 17 amino acids long. The CDR3, as DNA: TGCGCCAGCAGCCAAGCTGCCGTTGGGGGGATGGATGAAAAACTGTTTTTT. Translated, it gives CASSQAAVGGMDEKLFF.

The V call is TRBV9, the J call TRBJ2-5; D gene unclear. The end of the DNA fits TRBJ2-7 better, so the J call may be wrong. The CDR3 contains 15 residues. The germline gives CDR1 SGDLS, CDR2 YYNGEE. In nucleotides, the CDR3 is TGTGCCAGCAGCGTGGCCCCTGGGCGTCCGTACGAGCAGTACTTC. Its protein is CASSVAPGRPYEQYF.

V usage is TRBV5-8 and J usage is TRBJ2-1; a possible D gene is TRBD1 (5 bases). Germline-derived CDR1 and CDR2 are SGHTS and YDEGEE. CDR3 length: 17 residues. V lost 4 bases and J 5 bases, leaving 22 bases between the germline ends. The CDR3 spells CASSRWGRANSDNEQFF. CDR3 in DNA: TGTGCCAGCAGCCGGTGGGGCAGGGCGAACTCTGACAATGAGCAGTTCTTC.